This T cell receptor (beta chain) was retrieved from a study of T-cell reconstitution after alpha-beta-depleted transplantation in children. The table lists this clonotype with a few counts. The CDR3 extends over 17 amino acids. Germline CDR1 and CDR2: MGHDK and SYGVNS. Losses at the gene ends were 6 bases for V and 4 bases for J; bases not matched to a gene: 10. For TCRbeta, the library was prepared with unique molecular identifiers. TCRdb called the PCR reads again in MiXCR, with one record for every CDR3 protein. The sample has some 400,000 distinct CDR3 sequences, over 20% seen once; the top ten hold about 3.8%.

Sequenced here: PBMCs from the stem cell graft donor, sampled from the stem cell graft. The clonotype originates from a human donor who donated a stem cell graft to a child with acute myeloid leukemia. This chain joins TRBV25-1 and TRBJ2-1; 12 nucleotides agree with TRBD2. The CDR3 region has the DNA TGTGCCAGCAGCATCACTAGCGGGAGGATGGGATACAATGAGCAGTTCTTC. Encoded protein: CASSITSGRMGYNEQFF.